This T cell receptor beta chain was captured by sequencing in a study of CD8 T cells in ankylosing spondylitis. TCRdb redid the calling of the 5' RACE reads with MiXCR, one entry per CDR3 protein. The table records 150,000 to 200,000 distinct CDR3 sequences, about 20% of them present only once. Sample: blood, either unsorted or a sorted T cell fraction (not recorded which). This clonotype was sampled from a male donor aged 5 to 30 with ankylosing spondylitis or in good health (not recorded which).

DNA of the CDR3: TGCAGCGTTACTCCATCGAGCTCCTACAATGAGCAGTTCTTC. This encodes CSVTPSSSYNEQFF. The gene calls are TRBV29-1 and TRBJ2-1; D is unclear. Trimming removed 5 bases from V and 0 bases from J, with 11 bases in between. The CDR3 contains 14 residues. Germline-derived CDR1 and CDR2 are SQVTM and ANQGSEA.